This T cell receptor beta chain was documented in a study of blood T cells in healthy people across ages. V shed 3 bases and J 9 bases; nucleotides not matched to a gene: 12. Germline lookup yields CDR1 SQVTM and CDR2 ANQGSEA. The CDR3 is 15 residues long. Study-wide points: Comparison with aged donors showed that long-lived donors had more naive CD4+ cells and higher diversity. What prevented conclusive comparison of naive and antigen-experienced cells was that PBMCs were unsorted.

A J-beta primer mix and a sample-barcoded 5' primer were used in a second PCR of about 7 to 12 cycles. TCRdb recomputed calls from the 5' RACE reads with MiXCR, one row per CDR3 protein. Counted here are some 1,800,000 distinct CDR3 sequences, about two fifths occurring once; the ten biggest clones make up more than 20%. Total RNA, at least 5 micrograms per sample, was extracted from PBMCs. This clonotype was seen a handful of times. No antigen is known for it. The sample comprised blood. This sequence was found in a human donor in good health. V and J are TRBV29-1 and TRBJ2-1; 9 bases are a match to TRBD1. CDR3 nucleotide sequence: TGCAGCGTTGAGTGGGGACAGGGTGTTTTAAGTGAGCAGTTCTTC. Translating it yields CSVEWGQGVLSEQFF.